The 32 T cell receptor beta chains below all came from one sample that was sequenced in a study of radiotherapy plus CTLA-4 blockade in lung cancer. The data were produced by immunoSEQ multiplex PCR, yet TCRdb's version contains in-frame clones alone and is incomplete. The table shows tens of thousands of clones, with 60% to 75% occurring only once. Here the sequenced sample was peripheral blood, taken from a patient treated with radiotherapy plus ipilimumab. The source is a human donor with non-small cell lung cancer whose response to radiotherapy plus ipilimumab could not be evaluated.

The chain couples TRBV7-2 to TRBJ2-3; a possible D gene is TRBD2 (6 bases). V dropped 4 bases and J dropped 5 bases, with 7 bases sitting between them. The CDR3 contains 12 residues. The germline V gene has CDR1 SGHTA and CDR2 FQGNSA. The CDR3 spells CASSWGGDTQYF. The DNA of the CDR3 is TGTGCCAGCAGCTGGGGAGGAGATACGCAGTATTTT.

The gene calls are TRBV6-5 and TRBJ1-2; TRBD1 matches at 7 bases. In germline, CDR1 is MNHEY, CDR2 SVGAGI. The J segment lost 8 bases and the V segment lost 9 bases, leaving 6 bases of the junction unmatched. The CDR3 spans 11 residues. The DNA of the CDR3 is TGTGCCAGTACGACAGGGATCGGCTACACCTTC. This translates into CASTTGIGYTF.

CDR3 nucleotides: TGTGCCAGCAGCCCGTTTCAAGAGACCCAGTACTTC. Its translation is CASSPFQETQYF. The chain joins TRBV7-9 to TRBJ2-5; no clear D. Germline V gene data show CDR1 as SEHNR and CDR2 as FQNEAQ (reference sequence). The CDR3 has 12 residues. V lost 5 bases and J 2 bases, leaving 6 bases between the germline ends.

This clone came up once. The rearrangement links TRBV7-2 to TRBJ2-5; 8 bases line up with TRBD1. This CDR3 contains 18 residues. Germline-derived CDR1 and CDR2 are SGHTA and FQGNSA. V gave up 1 base and J gave up 5 bases; unmatched junction bases: 15. CDR3 amino acids: CASSLVGGRGPGAETQYF. CDR3 nucleotide sequence: TGTGCCAGCAGCTTAGTGGGGGGCAGGGGGCCAGGGGCGGAGACCCAGTACTTC.

The chain has TRBV10-3 and TRBJ1-2; TRBD1 aligns across 8 bases. Trimming removed 4 bases from V and 6 bases from J; junction bases left unmatched: 13. The CDR3 is 16 residues long. Per germline, CDR1 ENHRY and CDR2 SYGVKD. The CDR3 bases are TGTGCCATCAGTGCGTTGACAGGGGCAATCCGGGATGGCTACACCTTC. Its translation: CAISALTGAIRDGYTF.

The V and J genes are TRBV5-1 and TRBJ1-4; 7 bases map to TRBD1. The germline gives CDR1 SGHRS, CDR2 YFSETQ. This CDR3 has 16 amino acids. J lost 5 bases, V lost 4 bases, and 11 bases had no gene match. The CDR3 nucleotides read TGCGCCAGCAGCCCGACAGGGAATGGCGTAAATGAAAAACTGTTTTTT. Its translation is CASSPTGNGVNEKLFF.

There are a few counts of this clone. The V call is TRBV6-6, the J call TRBJ2-2; 9 bases are shared with TRBD1. Germline CDR1 reads MNHNY; CDR2 reads SVGAGI (reference sequence). The CDR3 totals 16 residues. The V gene end was trimmed by 4 bases and the J gene end by 0 bases; junction bases not matched to a gene: 3. CDR3 nucleotides: TGTGCCAGCAGTTTGGGACAGGGTACGAACACCGGGGAGCTGTTTTTT. This gives the protein CASSLGQGTNTGELFF.

About this clone: Germline is not matched at one junction end, which may reflect a read error. Other DNA sequences from this sample encode an identical CDR3 as well. The chain has TRBV2 and TRBJ2-3, with D perhaps TRBD2 (5 bases). Germline V gene sequence: CDR1 SNHLY, CDR2 FYNNEI. The CDR3 has 14 residues. The CDR3 protein is CASSRTPGRDTQYF. The DNA for the CDR3 is TGTGCCAGCAGTCGGACTCCCGGACGAGATACGCAGTACTTT.

The J gene is TRBJ2-1, the V gene TRBV2, with 8 bases aligning to TRBD2. V shed 4 bases, J shed 12 bases, and the junction held 11 bases outside the gene matches. Germline CDR1 and CDR2: SNHLY and FYNNEI. The CDR3 extends over 14 amino acids. CDR3 in amino acids: CASSGLAGILGQFF. CDR3 coding DNA: TGTGCCAGCAGTGGTTTAGCGGGAATTTTGGGGCAGTTCTTC.

The J gene is TRBJ2-1, the V gene TRBV4-3, with TRBD2 matching 12 bases. The CDR3 totals 19 residues. V lost 2 bases and J lost 8; bases outside the gene matches: 16. Germline V gene sequence: CDR1 LGHNA, CDR2 YSLEER. The chain's CDR3 is CASSQRLAGVSVVRDEQFF. The CDR3 DNA reads TGCGCCAGCAGCCAAAGACTAGCGGGAGTCTCCGTTGTGAGGGATGAGCAGTTCTTC.

This clone appeared a few times. This rearrangement joins TRBV29-1 to TRBJ1-1; D gene unclear. This CDR3 spans 12 amino acids. Between the trimmed V and J ends, which lost 5 bases and 0 bases, there was a span of 7 bases. The germline gives CDR1 SQVTM, CDR2 ANQGSEA. CDR3 region: CSVYMLNTEAFF. The CDR3 DNA sequence: TGCAGCGTTTACATGCTGAACACTGAAGCTTTCTTT.

In its sample, this clone was seen once. The V and J genes are TRBV6-1 and TRBJ2-7; D is possibly TRBD1 (5 bases). This CDR3 has 14 residues. Trimming cost V 7 bases and J 2 bases, with 15 bases left between them. Germline V gene data show CDR1 as MNHNS and CDR2 as SASEGT. The CDR3: CASNSGRATYEQYF. The DNA of the CDR3 is TGTGCCAGCAACTCGGGCAGGGCTACCTACGAGCAGTACTTC.

The gene calls are TRBV6-1 and TRBJ2-5; 7 bases fit TRBD2. V lost 6 bases to trimming and J lost 5 bases; unmatched junction nucleotides: 6. Germline-derived CDR1 and CDR2 are MNHNS and SASEGT. This CDR3 is built from 13 residues. The CDR3 bases are TGTGCCAGCAGCCGGGGAGGGGTCGAGACCCAGTACTTC. This encodes CASSRGGVETQYF.

This sequence joins TRBV19 and TRBJ1-1; TRBD1 agrees at 7 bases. The CDR3 consists of 17 residues. Germline CDR1 LNHDA, CDR2 SQIVND (reference sequence). J lost 5 bases, V lost 4 bases, and 16 bases had no gene match. CDR3 sequence: CASSNSRETGWRTEAFF. The DNA for the CDR3 is TGTGCCAGTAGTAACAGTAGGGAGACAGGGTGGAGGACTGAAGCTTTCTTT.

The rearrangement uses TRBV6-5 and TRBJ2-1; D call uncertain. CDR3 length: 12 amino acids. Germline CDR1 is MNHEY and CDR2 is SVGAGI. V shed 8 bases and J shed 16 bases, with 21 bases lying between them. The CDR3 is CASSSERHSPFF. The DNA for the CDR3 is TGTGCCAGCTCCTCGGAGAGGCACTCGCCATTCTTC.

This chain connects TRBV27 to TRBJ2-1, with 7 bases identical to TRBD1. V dropped 4 bases and J dropped 6; count of bases not matched to a gene: 15. This CDR3 contains 17 residues. Germline-derived CDR1 and CDR2 are MNHEY and SMNVEV (reference sequence). CDR3 DNA sequence: TGTGCCAGCAGTTCGGAACAGGGGTCTAGGGCCGTCAATGAGCAGTTCTTC. Protein sequence: CASSSEQGSRAVNEQFF.

The J gene is TRBJ2-2, the V gene TRBV7-9, with TRBD2 matching over 10 bases. Germline lookup yields CDR1 SEHNR and CDR2 FQNEAQ (reference sequence). This CDR3 is built from 14 residues. J was trimmed by 8 bases and V by 6 bases; bases with no gene match: 6. The CDR3 loop is CASSLTSGKGELFF. The CDR3 DNA reads as TGTGCCAGCAGTCTTACTAGCGGGAAGGGGGAGCTGTTTTTT.

CDR3 loop: CASSLHRANTGELFF. CDR3 nucleotide sequence: TGTGCCAGCAGCTTACACAGGGCGAACACCGGGGAGCTGTTTTTT. The chain is built from TRBV7-3 and TRBJ2-2; weak D call: TRBD1 (6 bases). The germline CDR1 and CDR2 sequences are SGHTA and FQGTGA. This CDR3 region has 15 residues. V dropped 2 bases and J dropped 0 bases, with 7 bases sitting between them.

As concerns this clone: Mismatch with germline at one junction end may stem from a read error. This chain connects TRBV7-2 to TRBJ1-2, with no clear D. The CDR3 is 14 residues long. CDR1 and CDR2 (germline): SGHTA, FQGNSA. As DNA, the CDR3 is TGCGCCAGCAGCCAAGAGCGATACGTCGGAGGCTACACCTTC. This codes for CASSQERYVGGYTF.

To note about this clone: One junction end does not reproduce the germline sequence, and a read error may be involved. This chain uses TRBV7-2 with TRBJ2-7; possibly TRBD2 for D (5 bases). Germline CDR1 reads SGHTA; CDR2 reads FQGNSA. This CDR3 is 13 amino acids long. The CDR3 DNA reads as TGTGCCAGCAGTTTAGAAGCGGAGTACGAGCAGTACTTC. It translates to CASSLEAEYEQYF.

The CDR3 is CASSLQYQNTEAFF. The CDR3 coding sequence is TGTGCCAGCAGCTTGCAGTATCAGAACACTGAAGCTTTCTTT. V and J are TRBV11-2 and TRBJ1-1; D not resolved. Germline assignment: CDR1 SGHAT and CDR2 FQNNGV. The CDR3 is 14 amino acids. Trimming removed 3 bases from V and 1 base from J, with 9 bases in between.

This chain connects TRBV18 to TRBJ1-3; D call uncertain. The CDR3 consists of 14 residues. The germline gives CDR1 KGHSH, CDR2 LQKENI. Trimming took 2 bases from V and 0 from J, leaving 5 bases between them. Here the CDR3 DNA reads TGTGCCAGCTCACCAACACCCTCTGGAAACACCATATATTTT. Protein sequence: CASSPTPSGNTIYF.

The rearrangement links TRBV5-1 to TRBJ2-1; 7 bases agree with TRBD1. CDR1 is SGHRS and CDR2 is YFSETQ in the germline V gene. The CDR3 is 15 residues long. V trimming: 6 bases; J trimming: 2 bases; junction bases outside the gene matches: 8. The CDR3 is CASTPTGSTYNEQFF. As DNA, the CDR3 is TGCGCCAGCACCCCGACAGGGAGCACCTACAATGAGCAGTTCTTC.

The chain links TRBV6-6 to TRBJ2-7; D is ambiguous. In germline, CDR1 is MNHNY, CDR2 SVGAGI (reference sequence). Between the trimmed V and J ends, which lost 0 bases and 3 bases, there was a span of 9 bases. CDR3 length: 14 amino acids. Written as DNA, the CDR3 is TGTGCCAGCAGTTACTCCGGGTACAACTACGAGCAGTACTTC. Residues: CASSYSGYNYEQYF.

The chain links TRBV21-1 to TRBJ2-1; the table's D call, TRBD2, was not checked against the DNA. TRBV21-1 is a pseudogene segment. The CDR3 runs 14 residues. The CDR3 protein is CASNSLELYNEQFF. CDR3 coding DNA: TGTGCCAGCAACTCCCTAGAACTCTACAATGAGCAGTTCTTC.

The rearrangement uses TRBV18 and TRBJ2-1; 8 bases fit TRBD1. The V segment lost 0 bases and the J segment 4 bases; nucleotides outside the gene matches: 5. From germline, CDR1 is KGHSH and CDR2 LQKENI. This CDR3 has 16 residues. Here the CDR3 reads CASSPPGQGGYNEQFF. For the CDR3, the DNA is TGTGCCAGCTCACCACCCGGACAGGGAGGTTACAATGAGCAGTTCTTC.

The genes are TRBV7-3 and TRBJ1-5, with a weak D call TRBD1 (6 bases). Germline V CDR1 and CDR2: SGHTA, FQGTGA. This CDR3 contains 13 residues. The ends were cut back, 5 bases at V and 7 bases at J, with 12 bases in the middle. The CDR3, as DNA: TGTGCCAGCAGCGAGGGGGTGGGACAGCCCCAGCATTTT. This codes for CASSEGVGQPQHF.

The V call is TRBV9, the J call TRBJ1-5, with unresolved D. The CDR3 length is 13 residues. V gave up 8 bases and J gave up 0 bases, with 9 bases separating them. Germline V gene sequence: CDR1 SGDLS, CDR2 YYNGEE. For the CDR3, the DNA is TGTGCCAGTCTCAGGTATAGCAATCAGCCCCAGCATTTT. Residues: CASLRYSNQPQHF.

This clone has a single count. The chain has TRBV11-2 and TRBJ2-7; TRBD1 is a possible D gene (5 bases). The CDR3 loop spans 15 amino acids. The germline V and J ends were trimmed by 5 bases and 0 bases, with 14 bases remaining between them. Germline CDR1 and CDR2: SGHAT and FQNNGV. CDR3 nucleotides: TGTGCCAGCAGCCTGGTCGACAGAGCCTCCTACGAGCAGTACTTC. Protein sequence: CASSLVDRASYEQYF.

The chain employs TRBV19 and TRBJ1-2; 8 bases agree with TRBD1. There are 16 residues in the CDR3. V was clipped by 4 bases and J by 4 bases; unmatched bases: 11. Germline CDR1 and CDR2: LNHDA and SQIVND (reference sequence). The CDR3 nucleotides are TGTGCCAGTAGTAAAAACCATCAGGGGGCGAGCTATGGCTACACCTTC. It specifies CASSKNHQGASYGYTF.

Worth noting for this clone: Other DNA sequences from this sample encode an identical CDR3 as well. The genes are TRBV5-1 and TRBJ1-1; TRBD1 aligns across 11 bases. This CDR3 contains 14 residues. Trimming at V came to 4 bases and at J to 10 bases, leaving 9 bases not matched to a gene. CDR1 is SGHRS and CDR2 is YFSETQ in the germline V gene. The CDR3 loop is CASSLGRDRGRAFF. The CDR3 DNA is TGCGCCAGCAGCCTCGGGAGGGACAGGGGGAGAGCTTTCTTT. Looking up the rest from reference TRBV5-1 and TRBJ1-1 gives the full variable domain: KAGVTQTPRYLIKTRGQQVTLSCSPISGHRSVSWYQQTPGQGLQFLFEYFSETQRNKGNFPGRFSGRQFSNSRSEMNVSTLELGDSALYLCASSLGRDRGRAFFGQGTRLTVV.

This chain connects TRBV6-1 to TRBJ2-7; TRBD2 might be the D (6 bases). Germline CDR1 reads MNHNS; CDR2 reads SASEGT. This CDR3 is built from 15 residues. The germline V and J ends were trimmed by 0 bases and 5 bases, with 14 bases remaining between them. The CDR3 here is CASSEARLGGDEQYF. DNA of the CDR3: TGTGCCAGCAGTGAAGCGCGGTTGGGGGGAGACGAGCAGTACTTC.